One T cell receptor beta chain is described in this entry. Its antigen is unknown. The sample is drawn from a study of cytomegalovirus exposure and HLA in healthy donors. The CDR3 length is 16 residues. V was shortened by 4 bases and J by 3 bases, with 16 bases between the two germline ends. Germline assignment: CDR1 SGHTS and CDR2 YDEGEE. Overall study results and limits: With high specificity and sensitivity, the classifier reportedly diagnosed cytomegalovirus status. There were reportedly fewer N-insertions in an Asian-associated ancestry cluster than the approximately 700-donor mean, in a later analysis.

PCR used 60 Vbeta primers and 13 Jbeta primers. Clones were read by immunoSEQ multiplex PCR, and TCRdb kept only the in-frame ones, dropping some. The table lists about 150,000 clones, 68% of them singletons. The sample consisted of PBMCs. The sequence derives from a man in his fifties or sixties in good health and CMV-seronegative. This chain uses TRBV5-8 with TRBJ2-2; possible D gene TRBD1, 5 bases. CDR3 sequence: CASSTGTGPYTGELFF. DNA for the CDR3: TGTGCCAGCAGCACTGGCACAGGCCCTTACACCGGGGAGCTGTTTTTT.